A single sample gave rise to the 31 T cell receptor beta chains below, sequenced in a study of OX40 agonist ivuxolimab in advanced cancers. Using immunoSEQ multiplex PCR, the repertoire was profiled, and TCRdb retains in-frame clones only, with some absent. The sample comprises tens of thousands of clones, 65% to 90% of which are singletons, and 5.5% to 7% rests with the top ten. Here the sequenced sample was CD4+ or CD8+ T cells sorted from blood, taken in a trial of the OX40 agonist ivuxolimab. All receptors derive from an adult with an advanced solid tumor such as melanoma, head and neck, liver or kidney cancer.

This chain joins TRBV4-1 and TRBJ2-2; D is uncertain. CDR1 MGHRA and CDR2 YSYEKL come from the germline V gene. Trimming removed 1 base at V and 0 bases at J, with 9 bases between. CDR3 size: 16 residues. CDR3 bases: TGCGCCAGCAGCCAAGTGGGGAATGCGAACACCGGGGAGCTGTTTTTT. Translation gives CASSQVGNANTGELFF.

The rearrangement links TRBV7-9 to TRBJ2-7; D call uncertain. The CDR3 length is 13 residues. Germline V gives CDR1 SEHNR, CDR2 FQNEAQ (reference sequence). V lost 5 bases, J lost 4 bases, and 12 bases lay in between. The CDR3, as DNA: TGTGCCAGCAGCCCCCCTATCCTTTACGAGCAGTACGTC. The encoded protein is CASSPPILYEQYV.

The chain couples TRBV5-6 to TRBJ2-2; D may match TRBD1 or TRBD2 (5 bases each). The V gene's germline CDR1 is SGHDT and CDR2 YYEEEE. The CDR3 is 14 residues long. V was pared by 2 bases and J by 1 base, with 6 bases between. CDR3 region: CASSFGGNTGELFF. The CDR3 DNA follows: TGTGCCAGCAGCTTTGGGGGGAACACCGGGGAGCTGTTTTTT.

The chain recombines TRBV15 with TRBJ1-1; D not certain. CDR1 and CDR2 (germline): LNHNV, YYDKDF (reference sequence). V was pared by 1 base and J by 1 base, with 4 bases between. The CDR3 is made up of 13 amino acids. The CDR3, as DNA: TGTGCCACCAGCAGAGCCCCGAACACTGAAGCTTTCTTT. This encodes CATSRAPNTEAFF.

The table lists this clone with a count of one. The rearrangement links TRBV13 to TRBJ2-3, with D perhaps matching TRBD2 (6 bases). The germline gives CDR1 PRHDT, CDR2 FYEKMQ (reference sequence). The V and J ends lost 5 bases and 4 bases respectively, with 19 bases between them. This CDR3 is 16 amino acids long. CDR3 nucleotide sequence: TGTGCCAGCAGCCGATGGGGCGGGGAGGCTGCAGATACGCAGTATTTT. It yields the protein CASSRWGGEAADTQYF.

This chain links TRBV6-5 with TRBJ1-1; 8 bases are a match to TRBD1. This CDR3 region has 15 residues. The germline V gene has CDR1 MNHEY and CDR2 SVGAGI. Trimming at V came to 2 bases and at J to 1 base, leaving 3 bases not matched to a gene. The CDR3 reads CASSYRTGRNTEAFF. The DNA for the CDR3 is TGTGCCAGCAGTTACAGGACAGGGAGGAACACTGAAGCTTTCTTT.

The chain has TRBV6-6 and TRBJ1-1; D uncertain. Trimming stripped 6 bases from V and 1 base from J, with 6 bases between. In germline, CDR1 is MNHNY, CDR2 SVGAGI (reference sequence). The CDR3 runs 12 residues. CDR3: CASRDTNTEAFF. CDR3 in DNA: TGTGCCAGCAGAGACACGAACACTGAAGCTTTCTTT.

The genes are TRBV19 and TRBJ1-6; unclear D gene. Per the germline V gene, CDR1 is LNHDA and CDR2 is SQIVND (reference sequence). CDR3 length: 15 amino acids. Trimming took 5 bases from V and 0 from J, leaving 8 bases between them. CDR3: CASSPPSSYNSPLHF. The CDR3 DNA reads as TGTGCCAGTAGTCCTCCGAGCTCCTATAATTCACCCCTCCACTTT.

The table lists this clone with a count of one. J is TRBJ1-1 and V is TRBV7-9; possible D gene TRBD1, 6 bases. V was pared by 5 bases and J by 2 bases, with 15 bases between. Germline V gene lookup returns CDR1 SEHNR and CDR2 FQNEAQ (reference sequence). CDR3 length: 15 residues. The CDR3 spells CASSGRQAINTEAFF. In nucleotides, the CDR3 is TGTGCCAGCAGCGGCCGACAGGCTATAAACACTGAAGCTTTCTTT.

This clone was seen a handful of times. The chain uses TRBV28 and TRBJ1-2; D remains unclear. V lost 5 bases, J lost 1 base, and 11 bases lay in between. CDR1 and CDR2 from the germline V gene are MDHEN and SYDVKM. This CDR3 is 14 amino acids long. CDR3 residues: CASSPPNHNYGYTF. The CDR3, as DNA: TGTGCCAGCAGTCCACCAAATCATAACTATGGCTACACCTTC.

V gene TRBV15 combines with J gene TRBJ2-3, with 13 bases aligning to TRBD2. V was pared by 0 bases and J by 2 bases, with 2 bases of the junction left unmatched. Germline loops: CDR1 LNHNV, CDR2 YYDKDF (reference sequence). This CDR3 comprises 17 residues. CDR3 nucleotides: TGTGCCACCAGCAGAGAAGGACTAGCGGGGGTCACAGATACGCAGTATTTT. It yields the protein CATSREGLAGVTDTQYF. Full variable domain (rest looked up from reference TRBV15 and TRBJ2-3): DAMVIQNPRYQVTQFGKPVTLSCSQTLNHNVMYWYQQKSSQAPKLLFHYYDKDFNNEADTPDNFQSRRPNTSFCFLDIRSPGLGDTAMYLCATSREGLAGVTDTQYFGPGTRLTVL.

The V call is TRBV9, the J call TRBJ1-1; D uncertain. The CDR3 runs to 12 residues. Trimming stripped 0 bases from V and 2 bases from J, with 2 bases between. CDR1 SGDLS and CDR2 YYNGEE come from the germline V gene. The chain's CDR3 is CASSVDNTEAFF. CDR3 nucleotide sequence: TGTGCCAGCAGCGTAGACAACACTGAAGCTTTCTTT.

V and J are TRBV7-9 and TRBJ2-6; D is perhaps TRBD2 (6 bases). CDR3 size: 17 residues. V was trimmed by 2 bases and J by 0 bases, leaving 11 bases between them. The germline gives CDR1 SEHNR, CDR2 FQNEAQ (reference sequence). CDR3 residues: CASSLQGGSSGANVLTF. The CDR3 coding sequence is TGTGCCAGCAGCTTACAGGGAGGTTCCTCTGGGGCCAACGTCCTGACTTTC.

The chain has TRBV7-9 and TRBJ1-4; D is unclear. Germline-derived CDR1 and CDR2 are SEHNR and FQNEAQ (reference sequence). Trimming pared 5 bases from V and 1 base from J, leaving 14 bases between. This CDR3 contains 16 residues. The CDR3 reads CASSPPAWGTNEKLFF. DNA for the CDR3: TGTGCCAGCAGCCCACCCGCTTGGGGAACTAATGAAAAACTGTTTTTT.

Remarks on this clone: The missing conserved phenylalanine or tryptophan at the end of this CDR3 makes a read error likely. The DNA is left out, because the CDR3 cannot be placed on it with certainty; the CDR3 is given as TCRdb lists it. The chain recombines TRBV20-1 with TRBJ2-7; the table's D call, TRBD2, was not checked against the DNA. Germline V gene data show CDR1 as DFQATT and CDR2 as SNEGSKA (reference sequence). The CDR3 is 9 amino acids long, termini counted. CDR3 amino acids: CSVRTSRNL.

V gene TRBV6-5 combines with J gene TRBJ2-7; D unresolved. The CDR3 has 13 amino acids. Trimming cost V 7 bases and J 3 bases, with 13 bases left between them. Per the germline V gene, CDR1 is MNHEY and CDR2 is SVGAGI. The CDR3 sequence is CASTYGIYYEQYF. CDR3 DNA sequence: TGTGCCAGCACCTACGGCATATACTACGAGCAGTACTTC.

The chain recombines TRBV13 with TRBJ2-7; 8 bases are shared with TRBD1. The CDR3 runs to 18 residues. V lost 4 bases and J lost 4; bases outside the gene matches: 18. From germline, CDR1 is PRHDT and CDR2 FYEKMQ (reference sequence). CDR3 nucleotides: TGTGCCAGCAGCTCCTTAACGACAGGGGAGGAGGCCAAGTACGAGCAGTACTTC. Its protein is CASSSLTTGEEAKYEQYF.

The gene calls are TRBV4-2 and TRBJ1-2; a possible D gene is TRBD1 (6 bases). Germline assignment: CDR1 LGHNA and CDR2 YNFKEQ. Trimming pared 2 bases from V and 8 bases from J, leaving 18 bases between. CDR3 length: 15 residues. Written as DNA, the CDR3 is TGTGCCAGCAGCCAAATCCCAGGGGTGGAGGGAGGCTACACCTTC. It translates to CASSQIPGVEGGYTF.

The chain is built from TRBV6-5 and TRBJ2-1; TRBD2 is a possible D gene (6 bases). CDR1 and CDR2 from the germline V gene are MNHEY and SVGAGI. V shed 2 bases and J shed 7 bases, with 15 bases lying between them. The CDR3 is 15 amino acids. CDR3: CASSYGRAGGNEQFF. CDR3 nucleotides: TGTGCCAGCAGTTACGGGCGGGCTGGGGGGAATGAGCAGTTCTTC.

J is TRBJ1-1 and V is TRBV6-1; weak D call: TRBD1 (5 bases). Trimming took 8 bases from V and 3 from J, leaving 13 bases between them. This CDR3 is 13 amino acids long. CDR1 and CDR2 from the germline V gene are MNHNS and SASEGT. CDR3 in DNA: TGTGCCAGCTTGGGGACTTTGGACACTGAAGCTTTCTTT. Translation gives CASLGTLDTEAFF.

This chain joins TRBV7-6 and TRBJ2-1; 8 positions agree with TRBD2. The germline CDR1 and CDR2 sequences are SGHVS and FNYEAQ. J was trimmed by 7 bases and V by 5 bases; bases with no gene match: 10. The CDR3 runs 15 residues. The CDR3 sequence: CASSPGLVVLNEQFF. CDR3 bases: TGTGCCAGCAGCCCGGGACTAGTGGTCTTGAATGAGCAGTTCTTC.

This clone showed up just a few times. The chain carries TRBV18 and TRBJ1-5, with TRBD1 as a possible D gene (6 bases). This CDR3 is built from 17 residues. Germline V gives CDR1 KGHSH, CDR2 LQKENI. Trimming cost V 2 bases and J 3 bases, with 17 bases left between them. The CDR3 protein is CASSPVGHSSFNQPQHF. The CDR3 coding sequence is TGTGCCAGCTCACCAGTGGGACACTCTTCTTTCAATCAGCCCCAGCATTTT.

V gene TRBV29-1 combines with J gene TRBJ1-2; D might be TRBD1 (6 bases). The CDR3 is 14 amino acids. Germline V CDR1 and CDR2: SQVTM, ANQGSEA. V was shortened by 3 bases and J by 5 bases, with 16 bases between the two germline ends. The CDR3 spells CSVDRKGGAYGYTF. For the CDR3, the DNA is TGCAGCGTTGATAGGAAGGGGGGGGCATATGGCTACACCTTC.

This chain links TRBV4-1 with TRBJ2-7; D is perhaps TRBD2 (6 bases). CDR1 is MGHRA, CDR2 YSYEKL, per germline. V lost 4 bases and J 6 bases, leaving 22 bases between the germline ends. The CDR3 has 16 residues. The CDR3 here is CASSLLSGAGMSEQYF. The CDR3 coding sequence is TGCGCCAGCAGCCTTTTGTCGGGAGCCGGGATGAGCGAGCAGTACTTC.

V usage is TRBV27 and J usage is TRBJ2-2; D perhaps matches TRBD1 (6 bases). This CDR3 comprises 13 residues. The V gene lost 3 bases and the J gene lost 8 bases, with 10 bases spanning the gap. Germline-derived CDR1 and CDR2 are MNHEY and SMNVEV (reference sequence). CDR3 DNA: TGTGCCAGCAGTTTCGCAGGGGAGGGGGAGCTGTTTTTT. Translated, it gives CASSFAGEGELFF.

This clone occurred once. The chain employs TRBV19 and TRBJ1-1; D gene uncertain. CDR3 length equals 15 residues. Germline loops: CDR1 LNHDA, CDR2 SQIVND (reference sequence). The V end was cut by 3 bases, the J end by 1 base, with 12 bases between. The CDR3: CASSIWKVGNTEAFF. CDR3 coding DNA: TGTGCCAGTAGTATCTGGAAGGTAGGGAACACTGAAGCTTTCTTT.

The rearrangement uses TRBV7-9 and TRBJ1-4; no definite D call. CDR3 length: 13 amino acids. Germline V gene lookup returns CDR1 SEHNR and CDR2 FQNEAQ (reference sequence). The ends were cut back, 11 bases at V and 3 bases at J, with 13 bases in the middle. CDR3 amino acids: CAGQAAPNEKLFF. CDR3 nucleotide sequence: TGTGCCGGGCAGGCAGCCCCTAATGAAAAACTGTTTTTT. Using reference TRBV7-9 and TRBJ1-4 for the parts outside the CDR3, the full variable domain is DTGVSQNPRHKITKRGQNVTFRCDPISEHNRLYWYRQTLGQGPEFLTYFQNEAQLEKSRLLSDRFSAERPKGSFSTLEIQRTEQGDSAMYLCAGQAAPNEKLFFGSGTQLSVL.

The V call is TRBV5-1, the J call TRBJ2-2; TRBD2 matches 8 bases. This CDR3 comprises 21 residues. CDR1 and CDR2 from the germline V gene are SGHRS and YFSETQ. V dropped 0 bases and J dropped 4; count of bases not matched to a gene: 20. The CDR3 sequence: CASSLAPAGVIVPGGTGELFF. CDR3 DNA: TGCGCCAGCAGCTTGGCTCCAGCGGGGGTAATTGTTCCGGGAGGCACCGGGGAGCTGTTTTTT.

As regards this clone: Other DNA sequences of this sample code for an identical CDR3. V is TRBV5-4 and J is TRBJ1-2; D call uncertain. The CDR3 contains 15 residues. Between the trimmed V and J ends, which lost 1 base and 2 bases, there was a span of 12 bases. Germline V gene sequence: CDR1 SGHNT, CDR2 YYREEE (reference sequence). CDR3 sequence: CASSLRSDLNYGYTF. For the CDR3, the DNA is TGTGCCAGCAGCTTGCGGTCCGATCTAAACTATGGCTACACCTTC.

The chain joins TRBV15 to TRBJ2-1; 14 nucleotides align to TRBD2. The J segment lost 12 bases and the V segment lost 0 bases, leaving 13 bases of the junction unmatched. Germline V gene lookup returns CDR1 LNHNV and CDR2 YYDKDF (reference sequence). This CDR3 contains 18 residues. This CDR3 is CATSREGRLAGGPFSQFF. The CDR3 DNA sequence: TGTGCCACCAGCAGAGAAGGGCGACTAGCGGGAGGGCCTTTCTCGCAGTTCTTC.

The V call is TRBV4-2, the J call TRBJ1-3; no firm D call. This CDR3 contains 15 residues. Trimming left V 3 bases short and J 3 bases short, with 12 bases between. The germline V gene encodes CDR1 LGHNA and CDR2 YNFKEQ. The chain's CDR3 is CASSQSEVLGNTIYF. The CDR3 nucleotides are TGTGCCAGCAGCCAGTCGGAGGTACTTGGAAACACCATATATTTT.